The sample holds many counts of the clone carrying this T cell receptor (beta chain). The data originate from a study of glioma-infiltrating T cells. The iRepertoire nested amplicon-rescue multiplex PCR amplified TCR alpha and beta CDR3s from RNA. For one-step reverse transcription and amplification, about 90-450 ng of tissue mRNA or PBMC total RNA was used. TCRdb fed the multiplex PCR reads into MiXCR, producing one record per CDR3 protein. The profile covers approximately 110,000 distinct CDR3 sequences, with less than 30% appearing a single time and around 30% taken by the ten largest. Specimen: glioma tissue, nonneoplastic brain tissue, or PBMCs (not recorded which). The source is a human donor with low-grade glioma or glioblastoma, undergoing nonglioma brain surgery, or in good health (not recorded which).

DNA for the CDR3: TGTGCCAGCAGTCACCCGTTCCCGATCTCTGGAAACACCATATATTTT. As protein: CASSHPFPISGNTIYF. The chain uses TRBV27 and TRBJ1-3; D remains ambiguous. Germline-derived CDR1 and CDR2 are MNHEY and SMNVEV (reference sequence). The CDR3 is made up of 16 amino acids. V shed 5 bases and J shed 0 bases, with 14 bases lying between them.